This T cell receptor beta chain was captured in a study of cytomegalovirus exposure and HLA in healthy donors. Vbeta (60) and Jbeta (13) primers were used in the PCR. Profiled with immunoSEQ multiplex PCR; TCRdb holds only in-frame clones, not every one. The sample lists about 180,000 clones; 84% were seen once. Germline V gene data show CDR1 as MNHEY and CDR2 as SMNVEV (reference sequence). CDR3 length: 15 residues. Trimming cost V 3 bases and J 5 bases, with 14 bases left between them. Input material: PBMCs. The source is a girl aged 2-10 years in good health and CMV-seropositive. V is TRBV27 and J is TRBJ1-3; TRBD1 is a possible D gene (5 bases). CDR3 sequence (DNA): TGTGCCAGCAGTTTCGCGCAGGGTGATCGAAACACCATATATTTT. Translation: CASSFAQGDRNTIYF.